This TCR beta chain emerged from a study of blood T cell repertoires in COVID-19. The germline CDR1 and CDR2 sequences are WNHNN and SYGVQD (reference sequence). The CDR3 is 13 residues long. Germline trimming cut 2 bases from V and 4 bases from J; bases unmatched to any gene: 0. Clones were sequenced by immunoSEQ multiplex PCR, and TCRdb holds only the in-frame ones, with some missing. The sample yields fewer than 350,000 clones, approximately 90% seen once. V gene TRBV10-1 combines with J gene TRBJ1-1; 8 bases fit TRBD1. The receptor was isolated from a man between 40 and 49 years old with acute or convalescent COVID-19. Material: peripheral blood. The CDR3 DNA reads TGCGCCAGCAGTGAGGACAGGGGCACTGAAGCTTTCTTT. Its protein is CASSEDRGTEAFF.